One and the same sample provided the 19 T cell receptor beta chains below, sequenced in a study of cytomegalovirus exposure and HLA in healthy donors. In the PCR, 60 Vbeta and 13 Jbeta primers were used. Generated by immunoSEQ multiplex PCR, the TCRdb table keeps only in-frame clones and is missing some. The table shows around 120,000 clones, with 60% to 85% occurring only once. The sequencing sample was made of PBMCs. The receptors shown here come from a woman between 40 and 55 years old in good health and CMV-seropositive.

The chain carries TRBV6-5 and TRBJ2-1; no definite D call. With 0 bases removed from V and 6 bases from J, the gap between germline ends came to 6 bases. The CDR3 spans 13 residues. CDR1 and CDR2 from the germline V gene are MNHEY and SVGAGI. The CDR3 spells CASSYSTGNEQFF. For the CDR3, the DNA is TGTGCCAGCAGTTACTCGACTGGCAATGAGCAGTTCTTC.

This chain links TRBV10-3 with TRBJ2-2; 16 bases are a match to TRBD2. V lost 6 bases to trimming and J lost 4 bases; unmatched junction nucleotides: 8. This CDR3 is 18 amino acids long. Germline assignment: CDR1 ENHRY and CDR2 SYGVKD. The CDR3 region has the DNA TGTGCCATCAGCGCCACCGGGACTAGCGGGGGGGCCACCGGGGAGCTGTTTTTT. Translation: CAISATGTSGGATGELFF.

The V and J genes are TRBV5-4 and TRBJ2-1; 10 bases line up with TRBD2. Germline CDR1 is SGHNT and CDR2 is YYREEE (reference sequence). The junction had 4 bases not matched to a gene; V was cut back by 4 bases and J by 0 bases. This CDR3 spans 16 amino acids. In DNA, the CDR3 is TGTGCCAGCAGCGTGACTAGCGGGTTCTCCTACAATGAGCAGTTCTTC. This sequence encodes CASSVTSGFSYNEQFF. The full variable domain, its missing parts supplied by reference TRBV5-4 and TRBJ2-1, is ETGVTQSPTHLIKTRGQQVTLRCSSQSGHNTVSWYQQALGQGPQFIFQYYREEENGRGNFPPRFSGLQFPNYSSELNVNALELDDSALYLCASSVTSGFSYNEQFFGPGTRLTVL.

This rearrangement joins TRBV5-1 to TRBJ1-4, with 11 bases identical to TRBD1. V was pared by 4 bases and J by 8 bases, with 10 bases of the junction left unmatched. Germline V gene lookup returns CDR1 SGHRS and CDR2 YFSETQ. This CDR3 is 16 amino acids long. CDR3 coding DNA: TGCGCCAGCAGCAGGGACAGGGGGAACCCGAGGGAAAAACTGTTTTTT. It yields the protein CASSRDRGNPREKLFF.

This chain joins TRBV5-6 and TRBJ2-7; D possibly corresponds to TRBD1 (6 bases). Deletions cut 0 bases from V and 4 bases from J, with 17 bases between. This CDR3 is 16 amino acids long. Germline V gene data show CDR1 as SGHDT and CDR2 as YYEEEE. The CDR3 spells CASSLEGRQVGYEQYF. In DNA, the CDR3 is TGTGCCAGCAGCTTGGAAGGCCGACAGGTTGGTTACGAGCAGTACTTC.

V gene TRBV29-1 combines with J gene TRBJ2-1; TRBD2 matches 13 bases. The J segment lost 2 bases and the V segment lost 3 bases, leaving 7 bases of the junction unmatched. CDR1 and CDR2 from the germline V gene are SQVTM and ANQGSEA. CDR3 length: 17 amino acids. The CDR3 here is CSVDGLAGDETYNEQFF. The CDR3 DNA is TGCAGCGTTGACGGACTAGCGGGAGATGAAACCTACAATGAGCAGTTCTTC.

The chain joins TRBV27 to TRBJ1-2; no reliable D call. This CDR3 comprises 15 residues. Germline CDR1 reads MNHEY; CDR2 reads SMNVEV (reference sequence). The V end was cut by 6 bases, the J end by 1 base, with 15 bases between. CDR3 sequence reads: CASRRGREFNYGYTF. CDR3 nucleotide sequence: TGTGCCAGCAGGAGAGGACGGGAATTTAACTATGGCTACACCTTC.

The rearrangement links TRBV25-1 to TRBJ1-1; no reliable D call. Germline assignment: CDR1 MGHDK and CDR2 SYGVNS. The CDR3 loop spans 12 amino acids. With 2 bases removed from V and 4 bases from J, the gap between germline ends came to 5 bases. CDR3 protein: CASSELGTEAFF. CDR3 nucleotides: TGTGCCAGCAGTGAACTCGGCACTGAAGCTTTCTTT.

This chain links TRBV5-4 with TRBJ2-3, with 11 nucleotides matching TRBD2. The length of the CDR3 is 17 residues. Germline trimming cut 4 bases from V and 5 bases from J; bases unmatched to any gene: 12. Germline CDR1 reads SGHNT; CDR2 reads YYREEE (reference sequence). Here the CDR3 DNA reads TGTGCCAGCAGCGCTTCGGGACTAGCGGCGAGGAAAGATACGCAGTATTTT. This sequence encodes CASSASGLAARKDTQYF.

This chain's CDR3 is CASSVPSGGSYNEQFF. Written as DNA, the CDR3 is TGTGCCAGTAGCGTTCCTTCGGGGGGCTCCTACAATGAGCAGTTCTTC. V is TRBV19 and J is TRBJ2-1, with 7 positions matching TRBD2. Germline V lookup: CDR1 LNHDA, CDR2 SQIVND (reference sequence). The V gene end was trimmed by 6 bases and the J gene end by 0 bases; junction bases not matched to a gene: 8. The CDR3 extends over 16 amino acids.

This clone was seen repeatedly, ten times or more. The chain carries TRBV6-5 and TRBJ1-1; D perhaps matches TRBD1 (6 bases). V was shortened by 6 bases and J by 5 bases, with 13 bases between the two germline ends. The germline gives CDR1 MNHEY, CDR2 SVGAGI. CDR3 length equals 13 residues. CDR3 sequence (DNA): TGTGCCAGCAGGGACAGCCAGGGTACTGAAGCTTTCTTT. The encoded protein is CASRDSQGTEAFF.

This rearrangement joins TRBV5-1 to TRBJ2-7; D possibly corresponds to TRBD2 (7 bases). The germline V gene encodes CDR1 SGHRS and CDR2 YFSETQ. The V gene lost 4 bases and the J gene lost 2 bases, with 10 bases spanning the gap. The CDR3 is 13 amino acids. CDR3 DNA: TGCGCCAGCAGCCCGGGGGGCACCTACGAGCAGTACTTC. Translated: CASSPGGTYEQYF. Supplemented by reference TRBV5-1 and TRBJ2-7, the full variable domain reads KAGVTQTPRYLIKTRGQQVTLSCSPISGHRSVSWYQQTPGQGLQFLFEYFSETQRNKGNFPGRFSGRQFSNSRSEMNVSTLELGDSALYLCASSPGGTYEQYFGPGTRLTVT.

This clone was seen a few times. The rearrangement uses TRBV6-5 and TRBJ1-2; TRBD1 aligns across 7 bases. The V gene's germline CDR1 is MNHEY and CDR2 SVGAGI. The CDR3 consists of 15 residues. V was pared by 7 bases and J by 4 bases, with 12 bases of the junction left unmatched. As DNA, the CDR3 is TGTGCCAGCACCTCCGGGAGGGGGCGCGTCTATGGCTACACCTTC. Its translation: CASTSGRGRVYGYTF.

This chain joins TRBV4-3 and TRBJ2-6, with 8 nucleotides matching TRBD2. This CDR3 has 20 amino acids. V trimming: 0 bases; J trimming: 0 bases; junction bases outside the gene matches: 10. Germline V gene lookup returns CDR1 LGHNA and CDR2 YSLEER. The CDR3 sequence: CASSQDSGVAGLSGANVLTF. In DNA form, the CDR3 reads TGCGCCAGCAGCCAAGATAGTGGGGTAGCGGGACTCTCTGGGGCCAACGTCCTGACTTTC.

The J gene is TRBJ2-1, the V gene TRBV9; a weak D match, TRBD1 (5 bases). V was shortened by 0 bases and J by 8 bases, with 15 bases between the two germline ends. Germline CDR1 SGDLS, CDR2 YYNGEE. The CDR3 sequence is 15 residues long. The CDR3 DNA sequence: TGTGCCAGCAGCGTAGACGTTAGGGGATATGATGAGCAGTTCTTC. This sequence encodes CASSVDVRGYDEQFF.

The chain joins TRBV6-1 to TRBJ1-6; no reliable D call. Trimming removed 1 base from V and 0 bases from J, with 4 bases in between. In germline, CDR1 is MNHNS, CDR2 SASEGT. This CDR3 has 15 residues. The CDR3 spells CASSEGSSYNSPLHF. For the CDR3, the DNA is TGTGCCAGCAGTGAAGGGAGCTCCTATAATTCACCCCTCCACTTT.

CDR3 in amino acids: CASSRAGLPGKETQYF. The CDR3 DNA follows: TGTGCCAGCAGCCGAGCGGGATTACCAGGGAAAGAGACCCAGTACTTC. The rearrangement uses TRBV7-9 and TRBJ2-5, with 7 positions matching TRBD2. Trimming removed 5 bases from V and 3 bases from J; junction bases left unmatched: 12. The CDR3 runs 16 residues. Germline V CDR1 and CDR2: SEHNR, FQNEAQ (reference sequence).

CDR3 sequence (DNA): TGTGCCAGCAGCGTAGCCCCGCGTCGGGGGAGCTCCGGCGAGCAGTACTTC. The encoded protein is CASSVAPRRGSSGEQYF. This sequence joins TRBV9 and TRBJ2-7; possible D gene TRBD2, 6 bases. The CDR3 length is 17 residues. The ends were cut back, 0 bases at V and 6 bases at J, with 22 bases in the middle. Germline lookup yields CDR1 SGDLS and CDR2 YYNGEE.

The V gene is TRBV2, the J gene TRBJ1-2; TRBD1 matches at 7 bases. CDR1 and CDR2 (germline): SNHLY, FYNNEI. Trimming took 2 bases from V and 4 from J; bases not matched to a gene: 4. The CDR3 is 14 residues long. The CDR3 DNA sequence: TGTGCCAGCAGTGAAACAGGGGTCCGCTATGGCTACACCTTC. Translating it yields CASSETGVRYGYTF.